This TCR beta chain was identified during a study of CD8+CD57+ T cells in acquired aplastic anemia. Background on the study: Mean yield of DNA from sorted CD4+ and CD8+ cells was roughly 3.4 ug. For CD4+ cells, healthy donors had an average of around 9.9 million reads. Study-level findings and limits: Patients were compared with controls for CD8+ Simpson's diversity, and no significant difference emerged. Common to patients and controls were about 31 CD8+ CDR3 sequences.

This clonotype has a count of ten or more. Its antigen is as yet unknown. For CDR3 and TCR beta VDJ profiling, genomic DNA was the template used. Using its own MiXCR run on the reads, TCRdb lists one record per CDR3 protein. Found here are some 200,000 distinct CDR3 sequences, approximately 57% of them singletons; the top ten hold 25% to 35%. V was clipped by 5 bases and J by 2 bases; unmatched bases: 3. In germline, CDR1 is SGHRS, CDR2 YFSETQ. The CDR3 is 14 residues long. The V and J genes are TRBV5-1 and TRBJ2-1, with 8 nucleotides matching TRBD2. This TCR was sampled from a human donor in good health. What was sequenced was sorted CD4+, CD8+, or CD8+CD57+ T cells (not recorded which) from PBMCs. As DNA, the CDR3 is TGCGCCAGCAGAGTAGCGGGAACCTACAATGAGCAGTTCTTC. Its translation is CASRVAGTYNEQFF. Variable domain in full (rest from reference TRBV5-1 and TRBJ2-1): KAGVTQTPRYLIKTRGQQVTLSCSPISGHRSVSWYQQTPGQGLQFLFEYFSETQRNKGNFPGRFSGRQFSNSRSEMNVSTLELGDSALYLCASRVAGTYNEQFFGPGTRLTVL.